These 2 T cell receptor beta chains share one sample of origin, sequenced in a study of T cell responses to AZD1222 COVID-19 vaccine. Repertoires were generated with immunoSEQ multiplex PCR, while TCRdb's copy carries only in-frame clones and drops some. The table has approximately 200,000 clones, roughly 94% seen once. The input for sequencing was peripheral blood, taken 28 days after the second dose of the MenACWY control vaccine. The source of these receptors is an adult who received the MenACWY meningococcal vaccine as a control.

This clone was counted once. The chain uses TRBV13 and TRBJ2-5; either TRBD1 or TRBD2 may fit D (5 bases each). The germline V and J ends were trimmed by 5 bases and 2 bases, with 18 bases remaining between them. This CDR3 contains 16 residues. Germline CDR1 and CDR2: PRHDT and FYEKMQ (reference sequence). The CDR3: CASSERGVQAQETQYF. Written as DNA, the CDR3 is TGTGCCAGCAGCGAACGAGGGGTCCAAGCTCAAGAGACCCAGTACTTC.

The J gene is TRBJ1-6, the V gene TRBV2, with D maybe TRBD1 (6 bases). The ends were cut back, 6 bases at V and 10 bases at J, with 10 bases in the middle. This CDR3 comprises 12 residues. Germline V gives CDR1 SNHLY, CDR2 FYNNEI. The CDR3 sequence: CASRPGVSPLHF. In DNA form, the CDR3 reads TGTGCCAGCAGACCAGGGGTATCACCCCTCCACTTT. Variable domain in full (rest from reference TRBV2 and TRBJ1-6): EPEVTQTPSHQVTQMGQEVILRCVPISNHLYFYWYRQILGQKVEFLVSFYNNEISEKSEIFDDQFSVERPDGSNFTLKIRSTKLEDSAMYFCASRPGVSPLHFGNGTRLTVT.